The entry below describes one T cell receptor beta chain. What antigen it recognizes has not been identified. It has no much larger one-base neighbor in the sample; base qualities were not kept. The collaborating institutions used their own protocols to collect whole blood in K2EDTA tubes. Collaborator samples were shipped for TCRbeta analysis as frozen whole blood, isolated PBMCs, or DNA extracted from either sample type. The data were taken from a study of blood T cell repertoires in COVID-19 (TCRdb year 2020). About the investigation overall: Samples from collaborators originated in the United States, Italy and Spain and spanned both the acute and convalescent phases of COVID-19. The prospective study material was composed of cDNA or gDNA derived from T cells, B-cell-depleted T cells, or PBMCs. Deeply sampled blood TCRbeta repertoires from subjects exposed to, actively infected with, or recovered from COVID-19 were included in the dataset. The repertoires were made available in a free public database intended to serve as a resource for research on the immune response to SARS-CoV-2. Samples came from the ongoing ImmuneRACE study (first 160 participants) plus 1,254 subjects from 6 global collaborators. Sample metadata almost always included a de-identified subject ID, COVID-19 status, age in years and sex. HLA class I and class II types, where available, came from metadata supplied by the sample provider rather than from assay-based typing.

From V the trimming removes 3 bases and from J it removes 7 bases, while the gene matches leave 6 bases of the junction unaccounted for. Based on the germline V gene, the CDR1 and CDR2 sequences are MRHNA and SNTAGT. From the cysteine up to the phenylalanine, the CDR3 has a length of 15 residues. Only the CDR3 DNA stays, 45 bases, in frame from base 1. Beyond this particular receptor, the publication reports: The quantity of clinical and demographic metadata differed by source and by participant and was supplied without curation.

TCRbeta CDR3 regions were amplified from genomic DNA using the immunoSEQ Assay, a bias-controlled multiplex PCR. In the source study's methods: Within the assay, amplification of reference gene primers was used to estimate how many nucleated cells each sample contained. To quantify the absolute abundance of each unique TCRbeta CDR3 rearrangement, sequence reads were collapsed and filtered. For each sample, productive Simpson clonality was calculated as the square root of Simpson's diversity index across productive rearrangements. TCRdb limited this immuneACCESS table to in-frame rearrangements with V and J called. A share of clones is missing; checked studies link under half to unresolved V genes, and the rest is unexplained. D and trimming were read from the DNA, whereas the V and J calls and clone size are those reported in that table. For this sample the table gives about 89,000 clones, of which roughly 87% were detected only once. About 16% of the sample is held by the ten biggest clonotypes.

Sequenced input: peripheral blood. The clonotype comes from a male donor with acute or convalescent COVID-19. The rearranged chain carries TRBV6-4 and TRBJ1-2; 12 central bases correspond to TRBD1. The DNA sequence is TGTGCCAGCAGTGAGGAGGGACAGGGGGCCGGTGGCTACACCTTC. Translated, this is CASSEEGQGAGGYTF.